Below, 17 T cell receptor beta chains from the same sample are listed, as sequenced in a study of vaccination and CD4 T cells after COVID-19. Described treatment: approximately nine-day PBMC culture with coronavirus spike peptide pools or control peptides (ViraFEST assay). With the Oncomine TCR Beta short-read assay, DNA from cultured CD4+ T cells was sequenced. TCRdb recomputed calls from the PCR reads with MiXCR, one row per CDR3 protein. The sample lists about 12,000 distinct CDR3 sequences, around 48% occurring once. Their antigen targets remain unknown. Material: CD4+ T cells from blood, cultured in vitro. The receptors stem from a human donor who had recovered from COVID-19.

This clonotype appeared a few times. The V call is TRBV27, the J call TRBJ2-2; the match to TRBD1 covers 7 bases. The CDR3 sequence is 15 residues long. Trimming removed 7 bases from V and 2 bases from J; junction bases left unmatched: 7. Germline V gene lookup returns CDR1 MNHEY and CDR2 SMNVEV (reference sequence). The CDR3 is CASKGRGSNTGELFF. The CDR3 region has the DNA TGTGCCAGCAAGGGCAGGGGGAGTAACACCGGGGAGCTGTTTTTT.

The CDR3, as DNA: TGTGCCAGCAGCGGCGGGACTAGCGGGGCTTCCTACGAGCAGTACTTC. It specifies CASSGGTSGASYEQYF. This rearrangement joins TRBV5-4 to TRBJ2-7; 13 nucleotides align to TRBD2. The V and J ends lost 4 bases and 1 base, in that order; junction bases with no gene match: 5. Germline V gene sequence: CDR1 SGHNT, CDR2 YYREEE (reference sequence). This CDR3 is 16 amino acids long. Combining the CDR3 with reference TRBV5-4 and TRBJ2-7 gives the whole variable domain ETGVTQSPTHLIKTRGQQVTLRCSSQSGHNTVSWYQQALGQGPQFIFQYYREEENGRGNFPPRFSGLQFPNYSSELNVNALELDDSALYLCASSGGTSGASYEQYFGPGTRLTVT.

The CDR3 coding sequence is TGTGCCAGCTCACCAGGACAGTTGAACACTGAAGCTTTCTTT. This encodes CASSPGQLNTEAFF. The J gene is TRBJ1-1, the V gene TRBV18; possibly TRBD1 for D (6 bases). The CDR3 totals 14 residues. The germline CDR1 and CDR2 sequences are KGHSH and LQKENI. V was clipped by 2 bases and J by 0 bases, with 7 bases between them.

This clonotype was seen a few times. The chain recombines TRBV13 with TRBJ1-2; D is ambiguous. This CDR3 region has 12 residues. V lost 7 bases and J lost 4, with 10 bases in between. Germline values: CDR1 PRHDT, CDR2 FYEKMQ (reference sequence). CDR3 DNA sequence: TGTGCCAGCACCCCGGGCGGCTATGGCTACACCTTC. Protein product: CASTPGGYGYTF.

This clonotype was seen a few times. J is TRBJ2-2 and V is TRBV20-1, with 7 nucleotides matching TRBD1. V trimming: 3 bases; J trimming: 3 bases; junction bases outside the gene matches: 4. Germline CDR1 reads DFQATT; CDR2 reads SNEGSKA (reference sequence). CDR3 size: 14 residues. As DNA, the CDR3 is TGCAGTGCTAGGACAGGGCCTTACACCGGGGAGCTGTTTTTT. The encoded protein is CSARTGPYTGELFF.

V and J are TRBV20-1 and TRBJ1-5; 9 bases map to TRBD1. After removal of 6 bases from V and 2 bases from J, the junction contained 8 bases not matched to a gene. CDR1 is DFQATT, CDR2 SNEGSKA, per germline (reference sequence). This CDR3 comprises 15 residues. This CDR3 reads CSANRGLKGNQPQHF. In DNA form, the CDR3 reads TGCAGTGCAAACAGGGGGCTGAAGGGCAATCAGCCCCAGCATTTT.

This clonotype was detected only a few times. This chain links TRBV27 with TRBJ1-5; D is undetermined. This CDR3 contains 14 residues. Per the germline V gene, CDR1 is MNHEY and CDR2 is SMNVEV (reference sequence). The V end was cut by 5 bases, the J end by 0 bases, with 8 bases between. The CDR3 region is CASSMTSSNQPQHF. The CDR3 DNA is TGTGCCAGCAGTATGACAAGTAGCAATCAGCCCCAGCATTTT.

The rearrangement joins TRBV12-5 to TRBJ2-1, with D perhaps TRBD2 (5 bases). The CDR3 has 14 amino acids. Per germline, CDR1 LGHNT and CDR2 FRNRAP. Trimming took 3 bases from V and 4 from J, leaving 10 bases between them. The DNA for the CDR3 is TGTGCTAGTGGTTTAGAAGCGGCTTACAATGAGCAGTTCTTC. Protein sequence: CASGLEAAYNEQFF.

By frequency in the sample, this clonotype is large. This chain connects TRBV24-1 to TRBJ2-5; TRBD1 is a possible D gene (6 bases). Trimming took off 5 bases at V and 2 bases at J, with 14 bases between the two ends. The V gene's germline CDR1 is KGHDR and CDR2 SFDVKD. The CDR3 is 15 residues long. The CDR3: CATSAGQQGQETQYF. As DNA, the CDR3 is TGTGCCACCAGTGCTGGGCAACAGGGTCAAGAGACCCAGTACTTC.

This clonotype was seen a handful of times. The rearrangement uses TRBV7-2 and TRBJ2-1; possible D gene TRBD1, 5 bases. Trimming removed 4 bases from V and 2 bases from J, with 15 bases in between. CDR1 is SGHTA, CDR2 FQGNSA, per germline. This CDR3 is built from 16 residues. Written as DNA, the CDR3 is TGTGCCAGCAGCTCCCCCTACAGGTTTCCCTACAATGAGCAGTTCTTC. Its translation: CASSSPYRFPYNEQFF.

CDR3 protein: CSAVQRGNSPLHF. Here the CDR3 DNA reads TGCAGTGCAGTACAGCGGGGTAATTCACCCCTCCACTTT. The chain recombines TRBV20-1 with TRBJ1-6; D unclear. Germline CDR1 reads DFQATT; CDR2 reads SNEGSKA (reference sequence). The V end lost 6 bases, the J end lost 6 bases, and 12 bases lay between the germline ends. The CDR3 is 13 residues long.

V and J are TRBV6-1 and TRBJ2-2; 8 bases fit TRBD1. J was trimmed by 7 bases and V by 5 bases; bases with no gene match: 6. This CDR3 spans 14 amino acids. Germline assignment: CDR1 MNHNS and CDR2 SASEGT. Here the CDR3 reads CASSHRGSNGELFF. For the CDR3, the DNA is TGTGCCAGCAGTCACAGGGGGTCGAACGGGGAGCTGTTTTTT.

The CDR3 coding sequence is TGTGCCAGCAACAAGGGGGGCACTGAAGCTTTCTTT. It is translated as CASNKGGTEAFF. The rearrangement links TRBV6-2 or TRBV6-3 to TRBJ1-1; perhaps TRBD1 as D (6 bases). Germline V gene data show CDR1 as MNHEY and CDR2 as SVGEGT. The CDR3 has 12 residues. Trimming took off 7 bases at V and 4 bases at J, with 10 bases between the two ends.

The J gene is TRBJ2-7, the V gene TRBV20-1; D is unresolved. CDR1 and CDR2 from the germline V gene are DFQATT and SNEGSKA (reference sequence). V shed 5 bases and J shed 3 bases, with 11 bases lying between them. This CDR3 contains 12 residues. The CDR3 region has the DNA TGCAGTGCTGCCTCGGCTGACTACGAGCAGTACTTC. This encodes CSAASADYEQYF.

The chain employs TRBV6-5 and TRBJ2-2; D perhaps matches TRBD1 (6 bases). The CDR3 consists of 15 residues. CDR1 and CDR2 (germline): MNHEY, SVGAGI. Trimming took 4 bases from V and 6 from J, leaving 15 bases between them. The DNA for the CDR3 is TGTGCCAGCAGTTCTGAATTTAAGGGGGCCGGGGAGCTGTTTTTT. It yields the protein CASSSEFKGAGELFF.

This chain uses TRBV6-1 with TRBJ1-1; D gene uncertain. The germline gives CDR1 MNHNS, CDR2 SASEGT. CDR3 length: 14 amino acids. The ends were cut back, 5 bases at V and 11 bases at J, with 21 bases in the middle. The CDR3 DNA reads as TGTGCCAGCAGTCACCTACAGAATCGGAAAGACGCTTTCTTT. This translates into CASSHLQNRKDAFF.

This clonotype was picked up a small number of times. V is TRBV6-1 and J is TRBJ1-1; TRBD1 matches at 8 bases. Germline loops: CDR1 MNHNS, CDR2 SASEGT. With V trimmed by 6 bases and J by 0 bases, 3 bases remained unmatched. The CDR3 covers 14 residues. The chain's CDR3 is CASRSQGVNTEAFF. CDR3 DNA sequence: TGTGCCAGCAGGTCACAGGGGGTGAACACTGAAGCTTTCTTT.